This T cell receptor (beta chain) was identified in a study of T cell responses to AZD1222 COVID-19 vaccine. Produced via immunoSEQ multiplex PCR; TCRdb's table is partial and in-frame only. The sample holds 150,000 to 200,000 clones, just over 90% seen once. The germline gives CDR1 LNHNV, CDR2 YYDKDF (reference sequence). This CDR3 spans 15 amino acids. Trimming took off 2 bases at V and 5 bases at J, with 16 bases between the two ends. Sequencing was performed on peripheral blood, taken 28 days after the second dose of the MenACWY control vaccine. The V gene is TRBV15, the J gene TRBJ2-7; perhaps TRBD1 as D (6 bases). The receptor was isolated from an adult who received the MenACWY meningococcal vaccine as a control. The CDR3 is CATSRRTEGPNEQYF. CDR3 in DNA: TGTGCCACCAGCAGAAGGACAGAAGGGCCCAACGAGCAGTACTTC.